These 8 T cell receptor beta chains share one sample of origin, sequenced in a study of T cell changes during pregnancy in multiple sclerosis. Here immunoSEQ multiplex PCR was the method, and the copy in TCRdb shows in-frame clones only, minus some. In the table there are tens of thousands of clones, 80% to 95% of which are singletons. The material sequenced was peripheral blood. Every receptor here comes from a female donor with multiple sclerosis, enrolled in a pregnancy study.

The rearrangement joins TRBV9 to TRBJ1-4, with 12 positions matching TRBD1. The CDR3 runs to 17 residues. Trimming at V came to 2 bases and at J to 7 bases, leaving 9 bases not matched to a gene. Germline V gene sequence: CDR1 SGDLS, CDR2 YYNGEE. The CDR3 DNA is TGTGCCAGCAGCGTCTCCGGGACAGGGGGCCGGGTTGAAAAACTGTTTTTT. Encoded protein: CASSVSGTGGRVEKLFF. Complete variable domain (other parts from reference TRBV9 and TRBJ1-4): DSGVTQTPKHLITATGQRVTLRCSPRSGDLSVYWYQQSLDQGLQFLIQYYNGEERAKGNILERFSAQQFPDLHSELNLSSLELGDSALYFCASSVSGTGGRVEKLFFGSGTQLSVL.

The rearrangement links TRBV29-1 to TRBJ2-5; the D call may be TRBD1 or TRBD2 (6 bases each). The CDR3 covers 12 residues. Germline V lookup: CDR1 SQVTM, CDR2 ANQGSEA. V lost 7 bases and J lost 5, with 14 bases in between. The CDR3 protein is CSAGGGGETQYF. CDR3 nucleotides: TGCAGCGCTGGAGGGGGTGGGGAGACCCAGTACTTC. Full variable domain (remainder filled in from reference TRBV29-1 and TRBJ2-5): SAVISQKPSRDICQRGTSLTIQCQVDSQVTMMFWYRQQPGQSLTLIATANQGSEATYESGFVIDKFPISRPNLTFSTLTVSNMSPEDSSIYLCSAGGGGETQYFGPGTRLLVL.

CDR3 residues: CASSDPSLTLLTYNEQFF. CDR3 sequence (DNA): TGTGCCAGCAGTGATCCCTCCCTCACGCTCTTAACATACAATGAGCAGTTCTTC. This rearrangement joins TRBV2 to TRBJ2-1; D remains ambiguous. Looked up from germline, CDR1 is SNHLY and CDR2 is FYNNEI. This CDR3 is built from 18 residues. Trimming took off 3 bases at V and 4 bases at J, with 22 bases between the two ends.

The V call is TRBV15, the J call TRBJ1-5, with a possible D match to TRBD1 (5 bases). This CDR3 has 16 amino acids. CDR1 and CDR2 (germline): LNHNV, YYDKDF (reference sequence). Trimming stripped 4 bases from V and 4 bases from J, with 17 bases between. For the CDR3, the DNA is TGTGCCACCAGCAAAGGGTGGCAGGGAGGGAATCAGCCCCAGCATTTT. The encoded protein is CATSKGWQGGNQPQHF.

This chain joins TRBV5-4 and TRBJ1-2; 7 bases match TRBD1. The ends lost 0 bases at V and 1 base at J; junction bases unmatched: 3. The CDR3 sequence is 15 residues long. CDR1 SGHNT and CDR2 YYREEE come from the germline V gene (reference sequence). As DNA, the CDR3 is TGTGCCAGCAGCTTGGCCTACAGGGGTAACTATGGCTACACCTTC. It is translated as CASSLAYRGNYGYTF.

The rearrangement joins TRBV6-5 to TRBJ1-4; D may be TRBD1 (5 bases). Deletions cut 4 bases from V and 8 bases from J, with 14 bases between. Germline assignment: CDR1 MNHEY and CDR2 SVGAGI. This CDR3 is 14 amino acids long. Written as DNA, the CDR3 is TGTGCCAGCAGTTCCAGGATACCAGGGGAAAAACTGTTTTTT. Translated: CASSSRIPGEKLFF.

The chain employs TRBV10-3 and TRBJ1-1; weak D call: TRBD1 (6 bases). The germline V gene encodes CDR1 ENHRY and CDR2 SYGVKD. Trimming took 8 bases from V and 2 from J, leaving 12 bases between them. There are 13 residues in the CDR3. CDR3 coding DNA: TGTGCCATCCGACAGGCACCAAACACTGAAGCTTTCTTT. Its translation is CAIRQAPNTEAFF.

The CDR3 here is CASSSDQIHEQYF. In DNA form, the CDR3 reads TGTGCCAGCAGTTCGGATCAGATTCACGAGCAGTACTTC. The chain uses TRBV6-6 and TRBJ2-7; D gene ambiguous. The length of the CDR3 is 13 residues. CDR1 and CDR2 from the germline V gene are MNHNY and SVGAGI (reference sequence). V lost 4 bases to trimming and J lost 5 bases, with 12 bases between them.